Listed below are T cell receptor beta chains from one sample, sequenced in a study of T-cell reconstitution after alpha-beta-depleted transplantation in children. TCRdb analysed the PCR reads with MiXCR anew, one entry per CDR3 protein. The sample lists some 600,000 distinct CDR3 sequences; about an eighth were seen once. Sequencing used PBMCs, mostly from graft donor cells, obtained 360 days after TCRalphabeta/CD19-depleted stem cell transplant. Source of these receptors: a male patient younger than 18 who had a stem cell transplant for acute myeloid leukemia, so the T cells may come from the graft donor. Each CDR3 is given with its conserved first and last residue. A D gene is named only where the DNA matches it firmly. For some rows the clone size is stated as once, few or many, or as a class when expanded; others skip it.

>TRBJ2-3|TRBD2|TRBV18|-
CASSPPTSGTDTQYF
TGTGCCAGCTCACCACCTACTAGCGGCACAGATACGCAGTATTTT
>TRBJ2-7|TRBD2|TRBV20-1|few
CSARDIWIPSGRNQGEQYF
TGCAGTGCTAGAGATATTTGGATCCCTAGCGGGAGAAATCAAGGCGAGCAGTACTTC
>TRBJ1-1|-|TRBV27|many
CASREGWMNTEAFF
TGTGCCAGTCGGGAAGGTTGGATGAACACTGAAGCTTTCTTT
>TRBJ2-1|-|TRBV12-3/TRBV12-4|many
CASRPSGSSYNEQFF
TGTGCCAGCAGACCCTCTGGGAGCTCCTACAATGAGCAGTTCTTC
>TRBJ2-5|TRBD2|TRBV28|few
CASSLGLAGGPRETQYF
TGTGCCAGCAGTTTAGGGCTAGCGGGAGGGCCCAGGGAGACCCAGTACTTC
>TRBJ2-2|-|TRBV20-1|-
CSARAPGAYTGELFF
TGCAGTGCTAGAGCCCCGGGAGCGTACACCGGGGAGCTGTTTTTT
>TRBJ2-3|TRBD2|TRBV20-1|-
CSASYPGTSGTDTQYF
TGCAGTGCTAGTTACCCCGGGACTAGCGGCACAGATACGCAGTATTTT
>TRBJ2-1|-|TRBV20-1|-
CSARRRGGGRNEQFF
TGCAGTGCTAGGAGACGAGGAGGGGGGCGAAATGAGCAGTTCTTC
>TRBJ2-1|-|TRBV20-1|-
CSAQGSSYNEQFF
TGCAGTGCCCAGGGGAGCTCCTACAATGAGCAGTTCTTC
>TRBJ2-5|TRBD1|TRBV5-1|-
CASSLRTGWETQYF
TGCGCCAGCAGCTTGCGGACAGGGTGGGAGACCCAGTACTTC
>TRBJ2-1|TRBD2|TRBV4-2|-
CASSQDRGLAYNEQFF
TGTGCCAGCAGCCAAGATAGAGGACTAGCTTACAATGAGCAGTTCTTC
>TRBJ2-7|-|TRBV19|few
CASSMGPYEQYF
TGTGCCAGTAGTATGGGCCCCTACGAGCAGTACTTC
>TRBJ1-4|-|TRBV29-1|-
CSALSWDGNEKLFF
TGCAGCGCCCTCTCTTGGGACGGTAATGAAAAACTGTTTTTT
>TRBJ2-1|TRBD2|TRBV24-1|many
CATSGWTSGGAGNEQFF
TGTGCCACCAGTGGTTGGACTAGCGGGGGGGCCGGCAATGAGCAGTTCTTC
>TRBJ1-1|-|TRBV7-3|many
CASSLNGGGANTEAFF
TGTGCCAGCAGCTTAAATGGAGGAGGGGCGAACACTGAAGCTTTCTTT
>TRBJ2-2|-|TRBV4-3|many
CASSQSTSTGELFF
TGCGCCAGCAGCCAATCGACATCCACCGGGGAGCTGTTTTTT
>TRBJ2-7|-|TRBV12-3/TRBV12-4|-
CASSPLIDVGSYEQYF
TGTGCCAGCAGCCCTCTCATAGATGTTGGGAGCTACGAGCAGTACTTC
>TRBJ2-2|-|TRBV4-3|few
CASSQLTLSGVNTGELFF
TGCGCCAGCAGCCAACTCACCCTCTCAGGGGTTAACACCGGGGAGCTGTTTTTT
>TRBJ2-3|-|TRBV7-8|many
CASIGDRLITDTQYF
TGTGCCAGCATCGGCGACAGGCTAATCACAGATACGCAGTATTTT
>TRBJ2-3|-|TRBV15|many
CATSRDGDTQYF
TGTGCCACCAGCAGAGATGGGGATACGCAGTATTTT
>TRBJ2-1|TRBD2|TRBV6-2/TRBV6-3|-
CASGTAGEGQFF
TGTGCCAGCGGAACCGCGGGAGAAGGCCAGTTCTTC
>TRBJ2-1|-|TRBV20-1|-
CSARRSHEQFF
TGCAGTGCTAGAAGGTCCCATGAGCAGTTCTTC
>TRBJ1-4|-|TRBV20-1|-
CSARDPSRVNEKLFF
TGCAGTGCTAGAGATCCCTCCAGGGTTAATGAAAAACTGTTTTTT
>TRBJ2-7|TRBD1|TRBV7-2|many
CASSPDRGYYEQYF
TGTGCCAGCAGCCCCGACAGGGGGTATTACGAGCAGTACTTC
>TRBJ2-1|TRBD1|TRBV10-3|-
CAISPDRGLDYNEQFF
TGTGCCATCAGTCCGGACAGGGGGCTCGACTACAATGAGCAGTTCTTC
>TRBJ2-7|-|TRBV7-2|many
CASSLARGGYEQYF
TGTGCCAGCAGCTTAGCTAGGGGAGGCTACGAGCAGTACTTC
>TRBJ2-3|-|TRBV30|many
CAWSSTDTQYF
TGTGCCTGGAGTAGCACAGATACGCAGTATTTT
>TRBJ2-2|TRBD2|TRBV11-2|few
CASSPRGSGRAATGELFF
TGTGCCAGCAGCCCGAGGGGCAGCGGGAGGGCCGCCACCGGGGAGCTGTTTTTT
>TRBJ2-1|-|TRBV24-1|many
CATSDSSVGGQSSYNEQFF
TGTGCCACCAGTGATTCCTCGGTAGGCGGACAAAGCTCCTACAATGAGCAGTTCTTC
>TRBJ2-7|-|TRBV23-1|-
CASSPSRRVHYEQYF
TGCGCCAGCAGTCCAAGTAGACGGGTTCACTACGAGCAGTACTTC
>TRBJ1-2|TRBD1|TRBV6-1|-
CASSRQGREPSF
TGTGCCAGCAGTCGACAGGGTCGAGAGCCTTCCTTC
>TRBJ2-7|-|TRBV25-1|few
CASSEAMLYEQYF
TGTGCCAGCAGTGAAGCTATGCTCTACGAGCAGTACTTC
>TRBJ1-4|TRBD1|TRBV28|few
CASTLWGQGGEKLFF
TGTGCCAGCACCCTCTGGGGACAGGGAGGTGAAAAACTGTTTTTT
>TRBJ2-1|-|TRBV9|few
CASSVVAGPNEQFF
TGTGCCAGCAGCGTAGTGGCTGGACCCAATGAGCAGTTCTTC
>TRBJ2-7|TRBD2|TRBV3-1|few
CASSHLAGYENEQYF
TGTGCCAGCAGCCATCTAGCGGGATATGAGAACGAGCAGTACTTC
>TRBJ2-7|-|TRBV6-2/TRBV6-3|-
CASSYSPTYEQYF
TGTGCCAGCAGTTACTCCCCTACCTACGAGCAGTACTTC
>TRBJ1-1|-|TRBV12-3/TRBV12-4|-
CASSLAAGAGEAFF
TGTGCCAGCAGTTTAGCGGCAGGGGCGGGTGAAGCTTTCTTT
>TRBJ2-3|-|TRBV27|few
CASGLAVSTDTQYF
TGTGCCAGCGGGTTGGCGGTGAGCACAGATACGCAGTATTTT
>TRBJ2-7|TRBD2|TRBV20-1|few
CSARSLAGDNYEQYF
TGCAGTGCTAGGTCACTAGCGGGAGACAACTACGAGCAGTACTTC
>TRBJ2-5|-|TRBV28|many
CASSLWAGQETQYF
TGTGCCAGCAGTTTATGGGCTGGGCAAGAGACCCAGTACTTC
>TRBJ2-7|-|TRBV7-9|-
CASSLDSGYEQYF
TGTGCCAGCAGTCTAGACTCGGGCTACGAGCAGTACTTC
>TRBJ2-1|-|TRBV20-1|few
CRVGISYNEQFF
TGCAGGGTGGGTATCTCCTACAATGAGCAGTTCTTC
>TRBJ2-1|-|TRBV29-1|many
CSVERPGVYNEQFF
TGCAGCGTTGAACGGCCAGGGGTCTACAATGAGCAGTTCTTC
>TRBJ2-1|-|TRBV7-2|-
CASSNVHLSYNEQFF
TGTGCCAGCAGCAACGTTCACCTCTCCTACAATGAGCAGTTCTTC
>TRBJ2-7|-|TRBV7-8|few
CASSLVHSSYEQYF
TGTGCCAGCAGCTTAGTCCACTCCTCCTACGAGCAGTACTTC
>TRBJ1-6|-|TRBV12-3/TRBV12-4|-
CASSGLLEALHF
TGTGCCAGCAGTGGCCTATTGGAGGCCCTCCACTTT
>TRBJ1-1|-|TRBV4-2|-
CASSQIPNTEAFF
TGTGCCAGCAGCCAAATTCCGAACACTGAAGCTTTCTTT
>TRBJ1-6|-|TRBV28|many
CASSLSPLAPPANSPLHF
TGTGCCAGCAGTTTAAGCCCCTTAGCACCACCCGCGAATTCACCCCTCCACTTT
>TRBJ2-3|-|TRBV30|few
CAWSVSPQYF
TGTGCCTGGAGTGTGAGTCCGCAGTATTTT
>TRBJ2-1|TRBD2|TRBV28|few
CASSLWTSGSGDEQFF
TGTGCCAGCAGTTTATGGACTAGCGGGTCTGGGGATGAGCAGTTCTTC
>TRBJ2-7|TRBD2|TRBV7-7|few
CASSLGPVAGGHYEQYF
TGTGCTAGCAGCTTAGGCCCGGTAGCGGGAGGGCACTACGAGCAGTACTTC
>TRBJ2-1|TRBD1|TRBV28|many
CASRVTGDEQFF
TGTGCCAGCAGGGTGACAGGGGATGAGCAGTTCTTC
>TRBJ1-1|TRBD1|TRBV5-5|-
CASSFGTGVEAFF
TGTGCCAGCAGCTTCGGGACAGGGGTTGAAGCTTTCTTT
>TRBJ2-3|TRBD2|TRBV10-3|-
CAITKGGLGVGTDTQYF
TGTGCCATCACCAAAGGAGGACTAGGGGTGGGCACAGATACGCAGTATTTT
>TRBJ2-3|TRBD2|TRBV7-6|-
CASSLGAGGRTDTQYF
TGTGCCAGCAGCTTGGGGGCGGGAGGAAGAACAGATACGCAGTATTTT